The 17 T cell receptor beta chains presented below share a single source sample, sequenced in a study of PD-1 blockade in classical Hodgkin lymphoma. Every patient experienced relapse after autologous stem cell transplantation, and brentuximab vedotin exposure varied. Profiling relied on immunoSEQ multiplex PCR, and the TCRdb table lists in-frame clones only, not all of them. This sample carries 90,000 to 100,000 clones, roughly 76% of them seen once, and the ten largest clones take approximately 15%. This sample comprised peripheral blood mononuclear cells (PBMCs), obtained before the second cycle of nivolumab. The receptors were gathered from a human donor with classical Hodgkin lymphoma.

This clone was recorded many times. The genes are TRBV10-3 and TRBJ1-3; perhaps TRBD1 as D (5 bases). With 4 bases removed from V and 2 bases from J, the gap between germline ends came to 12 bases. Germline V gene lookup returns CDR1 ENHRY and CDR2 SYGVKD. CDR3 length: 15 residues. CDR3 DNA: TGTGCCATCAGTGCGGGGGTGGAAGCTGGAAACACCATATATTTT. This translates into CAISAGVEAGNTIYF.

The chain links TRBV18 to TRBJ1-3; D unresolved. The V gene lost 3 bases and the J gene lost 2 bases, with 11 bases spanning the gap. CDR1 and CDR2 (germline): KGHSH, LQKENI. This CDR3 contains 15 residues. CDR3 coding DNA: TGTGCCAGCTCACCCGGAATTGGTCCTGGAAACACCATATATTTT. Amino acid sequence: CASSPGIGPGNTIYF. Combining the CDR3 with reference TRBV18 and TRBJ1-3 gives the whole variable domain NAGVMQNPRHLVRRRGQEARLRCSPMKGHSHVYWYRQLPEEGLKFMVYLQKENIIDESGMPKERFSAEFPKEGPSILRIQQVVRGDSAAYFCASSPGIGPGNTIYFGEGSWLTVV.

This rearrangement joins TRBV30 to TRBJ1-5; no clear D gene. CDR3 length: 14 amino acids. V shed 1 base and J shed 9 bases, with 16 bases lying between them. Germline V CDR1 and CDR2: GTSNPN, SVGIG (reference sequence). This chain's CDR3 is CAWSERTDISPQHF. CDR3 nucleotide sequence: TGTGCCTGGAGTGAGAGGACCGATATTTCGCCCCAGCATTTT.

This clone was found once. V usage is TRBV4-2 and J usage is TRBJ1-5; tentatively, D is TRBD1 (6 bases). CDR1 is LGHNA and CDR2 is YNFKEQ in the germline V gene. The CDR3 runs to 15 residues. Trimming stripped 0 bases from V and 1 base from J, with 7 bases between. CDR3 amino acids: CASSQEGASNQPQHF. The CDR3 coding sequence is TGTGCCAGCAGCCAAGAGGGGGCGAGCAATCAGCCCCAGCATTTT.

The chain has TRBV11-3 and TRBJ2-3; the D gene could be TRBD1 or TRBD2 (5 bases each). The CDR3 is 15 residues long. Germline lookup yields CDR1 SGHNT and CDR2 YENEEA. Between the trimmed V and J ends, which lost 4 bases and 1 base, there was a span of 12 bases. CDR3 in amino acids: CASSSRGSGTDTQYF. CDR3 DNA sequence: TGTGCCAGCAGCTCCCGGGGCTCGGGCACAGATACGCAGTATTTT.

The chain combines TRBV9 with TRBJ2-1; D may be TRBD1 or TRBD2 (6 bases each). The V end was cut by 7 bases, the J end by 6 bases, with 17 bases between. Germline V gives CDR1 SGDLS, CDR2 YYNGEE. The CDR3 extends over 14 amino acids. The CDR3 DNA follows: TGTGCCAGCGGGGGGCACGGGAGTCCCAATGAGCAGTTCTTC. Its protein is CASGGHGSPNEQFF.

The genes are TRBV9 and TRBJ2-4; TRBD1 is a possible D gene (6 bases). V lost 4 bases and J 11 bases, leaving 25 bases between the germline ends. CDR3 length: 16 residues. The germline CDR1 and CDR2 sequences are SGDLS and YYNGEE. In nucleotides, the CDR3 is TGTGCCAGCAGCCCCAGTACCGGGACCCCTCAGGGGTTTCAGTACTTC. Protein product: CASSPSTGTPQGFQYF.

This chain joins TRBV5-1 and TRBJ2-1; 11 nucleotides match TRBD2. There are 18 residues in the CDR3. Germline lookup yields CDR1 SGHRS and CDR2 YFSETQ. Losses at the gene ends were 4 bases for V and 1 base for J; bases not matched to a gene: 10. The CDR3 spells CASSPVGSGRGSYNEQFF. The DNA for the CDR3 is TGCGCCAGCAGCCCGGTCGGTAGCGGGAGGGGTTCCTACAATGAGCAGTTCTTC.

The V and J genes are TRBV5-4 and TRBJ2-2, with 7 bases identical to TRBD1. The CDR3 has 17 amino acids. The trim removed 0 bases at V and 0 bases at J, leaving 5 bases unmatched. CDR1 SGHNT and CDR2 YYREEE come from the germline V gene (reference sequence). CDR3 DNA: TGTGCCAGCAGCTTGGCTTTTGGGACAGCGAACACCGGGGAGCTGTTTTTT. Translated: CASSLAFGTANTGELFF.

V usage is TRBV10-1 and J usage is TRBJ2-2, with 11 bases that match TRBD2. V dropped 11 bases and J dropped 3; count of bases not matched to a gene: 14. CDR3 length: 17 residues. Germline assignment: CDR1 WNHNN and CDR2 SYGVQD (reference sequence). The CDR3 loop is CAAPEISGRAYTGELFF. CDR3 nucleotides: TGCGCCGCGCCCGAAATTAGCGGGAGGGCCTACACCGGGGAGCTGTTTTTT.

In its sample, this clone was seen a few times. This sequence joins TRBV4-1 and TRBJ1-3; D is undetermined. CDR1 is MGHRA and CDR2 is YSYEKL in the germline V gene. This CDR3 is built from 15 residues. V was clipped by 4 bases and J by 0 bases, with 10 bases between them. The CDR3 region is CASSPGKLSGNTIYF. CDR3 nucleotides: TGCGCCAGCAGCCCCGGTAAGCTCTCTGGAAACACCATATATTTT.

Of note for this clone: Other DNA sequences of this sample code for an identical CDR3. The CDR3 sequence is CASSPTGGRDEQYF. The DNA of the CDR3 is TGTGCCAGCAGCCCGACGGGGGGGCGGGACGAGCAGTACTTC. J is TRBJ2-7 and V is TRBV4-2, with 8 nucleotides matching TRBD2. The ends lost 4 bases at V and 5 bases at J; junction bases unmatched: 7. Germline V gene data show CDR1 as LGHNA and CDR2 as YNFKEQ. The CDR3 spans 14 residues.

The V gene is TRBV21-1, the J gene TRBJ2-7; the table names TRBD1, a call not compared with the DNA. TRBV21-1 is deemed a pseudogene. CDR3 length: 18 amino acids. In DNA, the CDR3 is TGTGCCAGCAGCAATCTTTGCCGGACAGTCCAGAGGGTCTACGAGCAGTACTTC. It codes for CASSNLCRTVQRVYEQYF.

The V and J genes are TRBV5-4 and TRBJ2-1, with no clear D. CDR1 is SGHNT and CDR2 is YYREEE in the germline V gene (reference sequence). CDR3 size: 12 residues. Trimming stripped 4 bases from V and 10 bases from J, with 12 bases between. CDR3 nucleotide sequence: TGTGCCAGCAGCCACCATGAAGACGAGCAGTTCTTC. Its translation: CASSHHEDEQFF.

The rearrangement joins TRBV6-4 to TRBJ1-5; D is ambiguous. The germline V gene encodes CDR1 MRHNA and CDR2 SNTAGT. Trimming stripped 6 bases from V and 4 bases from J, with 16 bases between. The CDR3 spans 15 residues. The CDR3 DNA is TGTGCCAGCAGAAACGGGGATGGCGGAAATCAGCCCCAGCATTTT. It codes for CASRNGDGGNQPQHF.

The chain links TRBV19 to TRBJ2-5; 8 positions match TRBD2. The CDR3 runs to 15 residues. Germline loops: CDR1 LNHDA, CDR2 SQIVND (reference sequence). V lost 6 bases, J lost 4 bases, and 10 bases stayed unmatched. The CDR3 loop reads CASRRAGAEVETQYF. The CDR3 bases are TGTGCCAGTAGGCGAGCGGGAGCGGAGGTAGAGACCCAGTACTTC.

This clone was recorded only once. The V call is TRBV7-2, the J call TRBJ1-1, with 7 bases fitting TRBD1. Trimming took 5 bases from V and 6 from J; bases not matched to a gene: 12. The germline CDR1 and CDR2 sequences are SGHTA and FQGNSA. The CDR3 is made up of 15 amino acids. Here the CDR3 DNA reads TGTGCCAGCAGCACGGGACAGCATTTCGAGGCTGAAGCTTTCTTT. Amino acids: CASSTGQHFEAEAFF.